Listed below are T cell receptor beta chains from one sample, sequenced in a study of T cell repertoires in cytomegalovirus infection. TCRdb fed the reads into MiXCR, producing one record per CDR3 protein. The sample records over 150,000 distinct CDR3 sequences, around 14% being singletons. The sample taken for sequencing was PBMCs. These receptors were collected from a human donor in good health (CMV status not recorded). Some clones in this sample may be carry-over from other donors' samples. The CDR3 runs from the conserved cysteine through the conserved F or W. Fields, in order: D gene, V gene, J gene, clone size, CDR3 length, CDR3 protein, CDR3 DNA. A D gene is named only where the DNA matches it firmly. A clone size is listed for some rows: how often the clone was seen (once, few, many), or a class if it is expanded.

TRBD2,TRBV6-1,TRBJ2-3,many,15,CASSQGLAGVDTQYF,TGTGCCAGCAGCCAGGGACTAGCGGGAGTAGATACGCAGTATTTT
NA,TRBV7-9,TRBJ2-5,many,13,CASSSGYQETQYF,TGTGCCAGCAGCTCGGGGTACCAAGAGACCCAGTACTTC
NA,TRBV7-2,TRBJ2-5,few,17,CASSLDLGASVKETQYF,TGTGCCAGCAGCTTAGATCTGGGGGCGTCGGTCAAAGAGACCCAGTACTTC
NA,TRBV28,TRBJ1-1,many,15,CASSLEVRRNTEAFF,TGTGCCAGCAGTTTAGAAGTCCGGCGGAACACTGAAGCTTTCTTT
NA,TRBV29-1,TRBJ2-7,many,13,CSVDLIAGGEQYF,TGCAGCGTTGACTTAATAGCTGGGGGGGAGCAGTACTTC
NA,TRBV28,TRBJ1-1,few,12,CASIRVGPEAFF,TGTGCCAGCATACGAGTGGGTCCTGAAGCTTTCTTT
NA,TRBV15,TRBJ2-1,NA,14,CATSKGGSYNEQFF,TGTGCCACCAGCAAAGGGGGCTCCTACAATGAGCAGTTCTTC
NA,TRBV28,TRBJ2-7,NA,14,CASREGTVTYEQYF,TGTGCCAGCCGAGAGGGGACTGTCACCTACGAGCAGTACTTC
NA,TRBV27,TRBJ2-2,many,14,CASARAKNTGELFF,TGTGCCAGTGCCCGAGCAAAGAACACCGGGGAGCTGTTTTTT
NA,TRBV6-2/TRBV6-3,TRBJ2-1,many,14,CASIEGGSVDEQFF,TGTGCCAGCATCGAAGGGGGGAGTGTCGATGAGCAGTTCTTC
TRBD2,TRBV12-3/TRBV12-4,TRBJ2-5,many,18,CASSQGLAANPAGETQYF,TGTGCCAGCAGCCAAGGACTAGCGGCCAACCCCGCGGGAGAGACCCAGTACTTC